This T cell receptor beta chain was sequenced for a study of CD8 T cells in Susac syndrome. V lost 3 bases and J lost 3; bases outside the gene matches: 3. There are 15 residues in the CDR3. Germline loops: CDR1 LNHDA, CDR2 SQIVND (reference sequence). Reverse transcription of about 0.45 to 1 ug RNA was performed with random hexamers. The immunoSEQ assay covered 54 Vbeta and 13 Jbeta segments for CDR3. TCRdb reprocessed the immunoSEQ multiplex PCR reads with MiXCR, giving one entry per CDR3 protein. The sample lists roughly 150,000 distinct CDR3 sequences, over 85% occurring once. In contrast to the negatively isolated CD8+ and CD4+ T cells, TEMRA cells were FACS-enriched.

Material for sequencing was CD4+ T cells from PBMCs. The TCR sequence derives from a human donor in good health. The genes are TRBV19 and TRBJ1-5, with 9 bases identical to TRBD1. The CDR3 spells CASSIRDRDNQPQHF. The CDR3, as DNA: TGTGCCAGTAGTATCCGGGACAGGGACAATCAGCCCCAGCATTTT.